What follows describes a single T cell receptor (beta chain). The entry originates in a study of T cell changes during pregnancy in multiple sclerosis. Repertoires were generated with immunoSEQ multiplex PCR, while TCRdb's copy carries only in-frame clones and drops some. The sample carries roughly 52,000 clones, 85% to 95% recorded once. The CDR3 sequence is 15 residues long. The V gene end was trimmed by 2 bases and the J gene end by 4 bases; junction bases not matched to a gene: 5. The germline V gene has CDR1 SGDLS and CDR2 YYNGEE. The rearrangement joins TRBV9 to TRBJ2-3, with 9 bases lining up with TRBD2. This sample comprised CD8+ T cells from peripheral blood mononuclear cells, obtained before pregnancy. This TCR was recovered from a female donor with multiple sclerosis, enrolled in a pregnancy study. The CDR3 reads CASSVSGRGADTQYF. The CDR3, as DNA: TGTGCCAGCAGCGTTAGCGGGAGAGGGGCAGATACGCAGTATTTT.